The 15 T cell receptor beta chains below all came from one sample that was sequenced in a study of cytomegalovirus exposure and HLA in healthy donors (dated by TCRdb to 2016 to 2017). To prepare the library, the immunoSEQ multiplex PCR assay was applied. A mixture of 60 forward primers for TCR Vbeta segments and 13 reverse primers for TCR Jbeta segments was used in the multiplex PCR. This immuneACCESS table, as held by TCRdb, lists in-frame sequences with V and J called but not all clones. Of the missing ones, under half trace to an unresolved V gene in checked studies; the others have no known cause. The sample table lists about 150,000 clones, about 83% of them with a count of one. The ten largest clones represent 4.8% of the sample. Sequenced material: PBMCs. These receptors originate from a girl between 10 and 17 years old in good health and CMV-seropositive.

This rearrangement joins TRBV4-1 to TRBJ2-3; no firm D call. Germline CDR1 MGHRA, CDR2 YSYEKL. This CDR3 is 13 amino acids long. The ends were cut back, 4 bases at V and 5 bases at J, with 10 bases in the middle. The CDR3 spells CASSPLAEDTQYF. The CDR3, as DNA: TGCGCCAGCAGCCCTCTGGCGGAAGATACGCAGTATTTT.

The J gene is TRBJ2-5, the V gene TRBV5-8; a possible D gene is TRBD1 (5 bases). Germline assignment: CDR1 SGHTS and CDR2 YDEGEE. Trimming shortened V by 0 bases and J by 5 bases, and 11 bases separated the two germline ends. This CDR3 is 14 amino acids long. The CDR3 is CASSLGQGFETQYF. The CDR3, as DNA: TGTGCCAGCAGCTTGGGCCAGGGCTTTGAGACCCAGTACTTC.

CDR3 sequence (DNA): TGTGCCAGCAGTGAAGCGCGTATTAACTATGGCTACACCTTC. Protein product: CASSEARINYGYTF. The V and J genes are TRBV2 and TRBJ1-2; no firm D call. CDR3 size: 14 residues. Trimming stripped 0 bases from V and 1 base from J, with 6 bases between. CDR1 and CDR2 (germline): SNHLY, FYNNEI.

The V gene is TRBV5-1, the J gene TRBJ2-1; possible D gene TRBD2, 5 bases. Trimming took 0 bases from V and 5 from J, leaving 12 bases between them. This CDR3 has 15 amino acids. The germline V gene encodes CDR1 SGHRS and CDR2 YFSETQ. The CDR3 sequence: CASSLERTRNNEQFF. The CDR3, as DNA: TGCGCCAGCAGCTTGGAGAGGACTCGGAACAATGAGCAGTTCTTC.

The chain joins TRBV7-9 to TRBJ2-1; 7 positions match TRBD2. Germline lookup yields CDR1 SEHNR and CDR2 FQNEAQ (reference sequence). The CDR3 covers 15 residues. V dropped 5 bases and J dropped 1; count of bases not matched to a gene: 5. The CDR3 spells CASSPGRASYNEQFF. For the CDR3, the DNA is TGTGCCAGCAGCCCTGGGAGGGCTTCCTACAATGAGCAGTTCTTC.

The genes are TRBV4-2 and TRBJ1-1; D might be TRBD1 (5 bases). Germline V gene lookup returns CDR1 LGHNA and CDR2 YNFKEQ. Trimming stripped 4 bases from V and 5 bases from J, with 11 bases between. CDR3 length equals 13 residues. In DNA, the CDR3 is TGTGCCAGCAGCCCGACAGTGATTACTGAAGCTTTCTTT. This sequence encodes CASSPTVITEAFF.

This chain links TRBV7-8 with TRBJ2-1, with 7 positions matching TRBD2. This CDR3 comprises 15 residues. V shed 6 bases, J shed 8 bases, and the junction held 13 bases outside the gene matches. Germline V gives CDR1 SGHVS, CDR2 FQNEAQ. In DNA, the CDR3 is TGTGCCAGCAGTCTAGGGATGGGGGGAGGGGATGAGCAGTTCTTC. Residues: CASSLGMGGGDEQFF.

In this sample, this clone turned up a few times. This chain uses TRBV5-4 with TRBJ2-7; tentative D call: TRBD2 (6 bases). Germline V lookup: CDR1 SGHNT, CDR2 YYREEE (reference sequence). The CDR3 is 16 amino acids. V shed 0 bases and J shed 4 bases, with 17 bases lying between them. CDR3 loop: CASSLGGTEGFYEQYF. The CDR3 DNA sequence: TGTGCCAGCAGCTTGGGAGGGACGGAGGGATTTTACGAGCAGTACTTC.

Worth noting for this clone: The junction shows a germline mismatch at one end, possibly a read error. The rearrangement joins TRBV5-1 to TRBJ2-5, with 7 bases aligning to TRBD1. The CDR3 runs 14 residues. Germline CDR1 is SGHRS and CDR2 is YFSETQ. The CDR3 nucleotides read TGCGCCAGCAGTTTGGACAGGTCTAGGGAGACCCAGTACTTC. Protein product: CASSLDRSRETQYF.

This rearrangement joins TRBV9 to TRBJ1-1; no reliable D call. Germline V gives CDR1 SGDLS, CDR2 YYNGEE. With 4 bases removed from V and 1 base from J, the gap between germline ends came to 11 bases. CDR3 length equals 14 residues. DNA for the CDR3: TGTGCCAGCAGCCCAACAAGCGGGAACACTGAAGCTTTCTTT. Encoded protein: CASSPTSGNTEAFF.

A few counts support this clone. The chain joins TRBV29-1 to TRBJ2-1; D gene unclear. The CDR3 extends over 12 amino acids. V was clipped by 1 base and J by 10 bases, with 11 bases between them. Looked up from germline, CDR1 is SQVTM and CDR2 is ANQGSEA. The CDR3 reads CSVEVPHREQFF. CDR3 coding DNA: TGCAGCGTTGAAGTCCCTCACCGGGAGCAGTTCTTC.

The chain carries TRBV7-2 and TRBJ2-7, with D maybe TRBD1 (6 bases). Germline loops: CDR1 SGHTA, CDR2 FQGNSA. The V and J ends lost 2 bases and 3 bases respectively, with 11 bases between them. The length of the CDR3 is 14 residues. The CDR3 nucleotides read TGTGCCAGCAGCTTAAGGGGACATAACTACGAGCAGTACTTC. Residues: CASSLRGHNYEQYF.

CDR3 coding DNA: TGTGCCAGCAGTGATATGAGGGGGGGGCGTAACTATGGCTACACCTTC. It encodes CASSDMRGGRNYGYTF. The V and J genes are TRBV6-4 and TRBJ1-2, with a possible D match to TRBD1 (6 bases). CDR3 size: 16 residues. Trimming took 3 bases from V and 1 from J, leaving 15 bases between them. Germline CDR1 reads MRHNA; CDR2 reads SNTAGT.

The chain has TRBV2 and TRBJ1-3; D call uncertain. Germline lookup yields CDR1 SNHLY and CDR2 FYNNEI. This CDR3 comprises 13 residues. V was trimmed by 5 bases and J by 6 bases, leaving 11 bases between them. This chain's CDR3 is CASSSGRQNTIYF. In DNA form, the CDR3 reads TGTGCCAGCAGTTCAGGTCGGCAAAACACCATATATTTT.

The chain combines TRBV6-6 with TRBJ2-5; perhaps TRBD2 as D (5 bases). CDR3 size: 15 residues. Per germline, CDR1 MNHNY and CDR2 SVGAGI (reference sequence). The V end lost 0 bases, the J end lost 4 bases, and 12 bases lay between the germline ends. Here the CDR3 reads CASSYSTGGGETQYF. The CDR3 nucleotides are TGTGCCAGCAGTTACTCGACCGGAGGAGGAGAGACCCAGTACTTC.